The present entry profiles one TCR beta chain with its context. In germline, CDR1 is SGHTA, CDR2 FQGNSA. The V and J ends lost 4 bases and 4 bases respectively, with 5 bases between them. This CDR3 comprises 12 residues. This sample stems from a study of blood T cell repertoires in COVID-19. Study at large: Nucleic acid was either cDNA or gDNA, and it came from T cells, B-cell-depleted T cells, or PBMCs.

Source study methods: Amplification with reference gene primers provided the estimates of nucleated cell counts. Libraries were prepared by immunoSEQ multiplex PCR; TCRdb keeps only in-frame clonotypes and omits some of them. V and J calls and clone size come straight from that table; D and trimming were deduced from the DNA. Among roughly 100,000 clones listed, 87% were seen once. Sequencing used peripheral blood. The TCR originated in a man between 50 and 59 years old with active COVID-19. The V call is TRBV7-2, the J call TRBJ1-3, with unresolved D. CDR3 sequence reads: CASSYLGNTIYF. CDR3 sequence (DNA): TGTGCCAGCAGCTACCTAGGAAACACCATATATTTT.